This TCR beta chain was sequenced for a study of blood T cell repertoires in COVID-19. Study details: Acute and convalescent COVID-19 samples came from the United States, Italy and Spain. PBMCs, B-cell-depleted T cells, or T cells provided the cDNA or gDNA that made up the material.

The CDR3 runs 16 residues. The V gene lost 1 base and the J gene lost 0 bases, with 11 bases spanning the gap. CDR1 SGHRS and CDR2 YFSETQ come from the germline V gene. This clone came up once. The sample holds other DNA sequences that translate to the same CDR3. Cohort placement rested on clinical history that participants reported themselves. In the original workflow: Reference gene primer amplification gave estimated nucleated cell counts. TCRdb's copy holds only in-frame clones and misses some; the assay was immunoSEQ multiplex PCR. The V and J calls and the clone size are those of that table, but D and trimming were determined from the DNA. Of some 130,000 clones listed, less than 90% were seen once; the top ten hold less than 7%.

The V and J genes are TRBV5-1 and TRBJ2-1; the D gene is possibly TRBD1 (5 bases). Sequenced: PBMCs or T cells enriched from blood (not recorded which). The sequence was collected from a man between 40 and 49 years old with acute COVID-19. CDR3 loop: CASSLSGASSYNEQFF. The CDR3 coding sequence is TGCGCCAGCAGCTTGAGTGGGGCGTCCTCCTACAATGAGCAGTTCTTC.